This entry features one T cell receptor (beta chain) sequence. The antigen remains unidentified. This sample stems from a study of shared clonotypes between healthy human individuals. General study findings and limits: Naive subsets, compared against memory subsets, generally had larger estimated richness values.

Germline CDR1 SGHKS, CDR2 YYEKEE (reference sequence). V gave up 1 base and J gave up 2 bases, with 9 bases separating them. CDR3 length equals 14 residues. Sequencing used immunoSEQ multiplex PCR; TCRdb keeps in-frame clones, though not all of them. The sample holds some 2,100,000 clones, 95% seen once. The receptor's source is a man between 18 and 35 years old in good health. Sequences were obtained from naive CD4+ T cells sorted from blood. Subset indicated: CD45RA+ positively selected. The chain has TRBV5-5 and TRBJ1-1; the D is unclear. CDR3 coding DNA: TGTGCCAGCAGCTTGAGGGCCACCAACACTGAAGCTTTCTTT. This translates into CASSLRATNTEAFF.